This T cell receptor (beta chain) was identified during a study of cytomegalovirus exposure and HLA in healthy donors. Using immunoSEQ multiplex PCR, the repertoire was profiled, and TCRdb retains in-frame clones only, with some absent. Of approximately 98,000 clones listed, approximately 96% were seen once; the top ten hold 0.65% to 0.7%. This CDR3 is built from 14 residues. The ends lost 5 bases at V and 5 bases at J; junction bases unmatched: 4. Germline V gene sequence: CDR1 SEHNR, CDR2 FQNEAQ (reference sequence). This clonotype was obtained from a woman under 30 in good health and CMV-seronegative. The chain joins TRBV7-9 to TRBJ2-1; 9 bases fit TRBD1. The specimen was PBMCs. As DNA, the CDR3 is TGTGCCAGCAGCGGCCGGGACAGGGACAATGAGCAGTTCTTC. Translating gives CASSGRDRDNEQFF. Full variable domain (remainder filled in from reference TRBV7-9 and TRBJ2-1): DTGVSQNPRHKITKRGQNVTFRCDPISEHNRLYWYRQTLGQGPEFLTYFQNEAQLEKSRLLSDRFSAERPKGSFSTLEIQRTEQGDSAMYLCASSGRDRDNEQFFGPGTRLTVL.